Described below is a single T cell receptor (beta chain) sequence and its context. Its antigen is not known. This entry comes from a study of cytomegalovirus exposure and HLA in healthy donors. The germline V gene has CDR1 LNHDA and CDR2 SQIVND (reference sequence). This CDR3 is 14 amino acids long. The V and J ends lost 5 bases and 5 bases, in that order; junction bases with no gene match: 5. Points from the study as a whole: Reports indicated that the classifier achieved high specificity and sensitivity in diagnosing cytomegalovirus status. A later analysis linked fewer than 20,000 TCR beta sequences to HLA alleles at 0.05 false discovery rate.

PCR primers comprised 60 Vbeta and 13 Jbeta primers. The repertoire was sequenced with immunoSEQ multiplex PCR; TCRdb's copy has only in-frame clones and lacks some. The sample shows about 160,000 clones, 80% to 90% of them seen only once. This chain connects TRBV19 to TRBJ2-2; 7 bases are shared with TRBD1. Sequenced: PBMCs. The receptor was derived from a man aged 45 to 65 in good health and CMV-seropositive. The CDR3 sequence is CASSLGQTTGELFF. In DNA form, the CDR3 reads TGTGCCAGTAGTCTGGGACAGACGACCGGGGAGCTGTTTTTT.